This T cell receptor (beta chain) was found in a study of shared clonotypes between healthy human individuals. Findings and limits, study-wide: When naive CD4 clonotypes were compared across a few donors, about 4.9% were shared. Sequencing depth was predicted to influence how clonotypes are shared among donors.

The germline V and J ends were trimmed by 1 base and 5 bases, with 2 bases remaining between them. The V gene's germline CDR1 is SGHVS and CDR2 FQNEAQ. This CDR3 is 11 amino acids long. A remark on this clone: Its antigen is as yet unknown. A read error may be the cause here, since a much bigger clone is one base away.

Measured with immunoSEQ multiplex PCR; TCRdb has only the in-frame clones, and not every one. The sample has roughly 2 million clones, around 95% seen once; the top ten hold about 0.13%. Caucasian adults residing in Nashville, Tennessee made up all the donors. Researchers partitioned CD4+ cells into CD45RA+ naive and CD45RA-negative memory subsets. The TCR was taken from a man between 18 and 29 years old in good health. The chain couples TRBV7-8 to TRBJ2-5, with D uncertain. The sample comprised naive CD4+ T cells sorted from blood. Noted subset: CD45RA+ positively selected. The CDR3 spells CASSLDETQYF. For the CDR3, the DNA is TGTGCCAGCAGCTTAGATGAGACCCAGTACTTC.